This is a list of T cell receptor beta chains from one sample in a study of read filtering for tumor transcriptome and immune sequencing. TCRdb re-derived calls from the reads in MiXCR, one entry per CDR3 protein. This repertoire shows around 41,000 distinct CDR3 sequences, 10% to 15% found once; its top ten account for 30% to 45%. The source material was a population of CD138-negative cells sorted from bone marrow. The receptors originated from a donor at least 40 years old with multiple myeloma. The CDR3 runs from the conserved cysteine through the conserved F or W. The D gene is left open where the match is weak. Size is stated for part of the rows, as once, few or many counts, or as a class when the clone is expanded.

cdr3_length | clone_size | j_call | v_call | d_call | cdr3_aa | cdr3_nt
14 | many | TRBJ2-7 | TRBV6-1 | TRBD1 | CASSYRDSAYEQYF | TGTGCCAGCAGTTACCGGGACAGCGCCTACGAGCAGTACTTC
15 | many | TRBJ2-1 | TRBV5-4 | NA | CASSLGGYAYNEQFF | TGTGCCAGCAGCTTAGGGGGGTACGCCTACAATGAGCAGTTCTTC
13 | many | TRBJ1-1 | TRBV9 | NA | CASARGGTTEAFF | TGCGCGAGCGCACGAGGTGGGACCACTGAAGCTTTCTTT
10 | many | TRBJ2-7 | TRBV29-1 | NA | CSVDNYEQYF | TGCAGCGTTGACAACTACGAGCAGTACTTC
15 | many | TRBJ1-1 | TRBV3-1 | NA | CASSQDWGGSSEAFF | TGTGCCAGCAGCCAAGATTGGGGGGGGAGTAGTGAAGCTTTCTTT
17 | few | TRBJ1-1 | TRBV7-2 | NA | CASSLEGEGSVNTEAFF | TGTGCCAGCAGCTTAGAGGGGGAAGGTTCAGTCAACACTGAAGCTTTCTTT
13 | few | TRBJ2-5 | TRBV7-8 | TRBD2 | CASRFSGEETQYF | TGTGCCAGCAGATTCAGCGGGGAAGAGACCCAGTACTTC
12 | many | TRBJ2-5 | TRBV5-5 | NA | CASSRWSGTQYF | TGTGCCAGCAGCCGGTGGAGTGGGACCCAGTACTTC
13 | many | TRBJ2-1 | TRBV6-1 | NA | CASKGGAGNEQFF | TGTGCCAGCAAAGGGGGCGCGGGGAATGAGCAGTTCTTC
23 | many | TRBJ2-1 | TRBV6-6 | NA | CASSYLGQGAGTSGPSSYNEQFF | TGTGCCAGCAGTTACTTGGGACAGGGGGCTGGGACTAGCGGCCCAAGCTCCTACAATGAGCAGTTCTTC
14 | many | TRBJ2-7 | TRBV7-8 | NA | CASSLVLGTYEQYF | TGTGCCAGCAGCTTAGTTCTAGGGACCTACGAGCAGTACTTC
15 | many | TRBJ1-2 | TRBV20-1 | TRBD1 | CSARPRDRANYGYTF | TGCAGTGCCCGGCCCCGGGACAGGGCCAACTATGGCTACACCTTC
16 | many | TRBJ2-7 | TRBV11-2 | NA | CASSSQKGTVLYEQYF | TGTGCCAGCAGCTCGCAAAAAGGGACGGTTCTCTACGAGCAGTACTTC
18 | many | TRBJ2-3 | TRBV7-6 | TRBD2 | CASSLGLGLAASTDTQYF | TGTGCCAGCAGCTTAGGTTTGGGACTAGCGGCTAGCACAGATACGCAGTATTTT
13 | NA | TRBJ2-5 | TRBV12-3/TRBV12-4 | NA | CASSPDYQETQYF | TGTGCCAGCAGCCCAGACTATCAAGAGACCCAGTACTTC
14 | NA | TRBJ1-2 | TRBV27 | TRBD1 | CASSSVTGDYGYTF | TGTGCCAGCAGTTCCGTGACAGGGGACTATGGCTACACCTTC
12 | NA | TRBJ2-7 | TRBV29-1 | TRBD1 | CSVDTQGSEQYF | TGCAGCGTTGACACACAGGGGTCGGAGCAGTACTTC
14 | many | TRBJ2-5 | TRBV18 | TRBD2 | CASSPRLASETQYF | TGTGCCAGCTCACCACGACTAGCGTCAGAGACCCAGTACTTC
13 | many | TRBJ1-5 | TRBV7-9 | NA | CASNNDGTQPQHF | TGTGCCAGCAACAACGACGGGACTCAGCCCCAGCATTTT
15 | many | TRBJ1-4 | TRBV27 | NA | CASSLRAVYNEKLFF | TGTGCCAGCAGTTTACGTGCGGTGTATAATGAAAAACTGTTTTTT
15 | many | TRBJ1-4 | TRBV11-2 | NA | CASSSRPAGDEKLFF | TGTGCCAGCAGCTCACGTCCGGCGGGCGATGAAAAACTGTTTTTT
15 | once | TRBJ2-3 | TRBV7-9 | NA | CASSLRRELTDTQYF | TGTGCCAGCAGCTTAAGGCGGGAACTGACAGATACGCAGTATTTT
15 | NA | TRBJ1-4 | TRBV4-1 | NA | CASSQSTRGNEKLFF | TGCGCCAGCAGCCAGTCGACCAGAGGGAATGAAAAACTGTTTTTT
14 | many | TRBJ2-7 | TRBV7-2 | TRBD1 | CASNPGTGATEQYF | TGTGCCAGCAACCCCGGGACAGGGGCAACTGAGCAGTACTTC
14 | many | TRBJ2-5 | TRBV20-1 | NA | CSARILGYQETQYF | TGCAGTGCTAGAATCCTTGGGTACCAAGAGACCCAGTACTTC
11 | many | TRBJ2-7 | TRBV20-1 | NA | CSALGTYEQYF | TGCAGTGCCCTGGGGACCTACGAGCAGTACTTC
15 | many | TRBJ2-6 | TRBV12-3/TRBV12-4 | NA | CASSSTRFGANVLTF | TGTGCCAGCAGCTCAACGCGGTTTGGGGCCAACGTCCTGACTTTC
12 | medium-sized | TRBJ2-1 | TRBV3-1 | NA | CASSTRTTEQFF | TGTGCCAGCAGCACCCGAACGACGGAGCAGTTCTTC
18 | few | TRBJ2-5 | TRBV5-1 | TRBD2 | CASSLAAAGGEYQETQYF | TGCGCCAGCAGCTTGGCCGCGGCGGGAGGGGAGTACCAAGAGACCCAGTACTTC
13 | many | TRBJ2-7 | TRBV5-1 | NA | CASSRGTDGEQYF | TGCGCCAGCAGCCGGGGGACAGATGGCGAGCAGTACTTC
12 | many | TRBJ1-3 | TRBV20-1 | NA | CSARESGNTIYF | TGCAGTGCTAGAGAGTCTGGAAACACCATATATTTT
13 | many | TRBJ2-3 | TRBV20-1 | TRBD2 | CSAISGGADTQYF | TGCAGTGCTATTAGCGGGGGGGCAGATACGCAGTATTTT
15 | many | TRBJ1-1 | TRBV29-1 | NA | CSVEDLGGSIAEAFF | TGCAGCGTTGAAGATTTAGGGGGATCAATCGCTGAAGCTTTCTTT
18 | many | TRBJ2-3 | TRBV7-2 | TRBD2 | CASSLEASGGASTDTQYF | TGTGCCAGCAGCTTAGAGGCTAGCGGGGGGGCTAGCACAGATACGCAGTATTTT
13 | many | TRBJ1-2 | TRBV19 | NA | CASREGGLYGYTF | TGTGCCAGTAGAGAAGGGGGACTTTATGGCTACACCTTC
14 | once | TRBJ2-1 | TRBV28 | NA | CASSPLRPGNEQLF | TGTGCCAGCAGTCCGCTACGACCAGGCAATGAGCAGCTCTTC
13 | many | TRBJ2-3 | TRBV7-8 | NA | CASSLSVTDTQYF | TGTGCCAGCAGCTTGTCGGTAACCGATACGCAGTATTTT
13 | many | TRBJ1-1 | TRBV20-1 | NA | CSARDITAQEAFF | TGCAGTGCTAGAGATATCACAGCTCAGGAAGCTTTCTTT
16 | many | TRBJ1-1 | TRBV11-3 | NA | CASSRGDSLGNTEAFF | TGTGCCAGCAGCCGTGGGGATTCCCTCGGGAACACTGAAGCTTTCTTT
13 | many | TRBJ1-2 | TRBV20-1 | TRBD1 | CSAREGQGTGYTF | TGCAGTGCTAGAGAGGGACAGGGGACTGGCTACACCTTC
12 | many | TRBJ2-2 | TRBV27 | NA | CASTTGRRELFF | TGTGCCAGCACCACGGGGAGGAGGGAGCTGTTTTTT
14 | many | TRBJ2-7 | TRBV20-1 | NA | CSARVGGRFYEQYF | TGCAGTGCTAGAGTGGGCGGCAGGTTCTACGAGCAGTACTTC
17 | many | TRBJ1-2 | TRBV29-1 | TRBD1 | CSVEDPTKQGAGGGYTF | TGCAGCGTTGAAGATCCAACCAAACAGGGGGCAGGGGGCGGCTACACCTTC
14 | many | TRBJ1-5 | TRBV6-1 | NA | CASSVGTINQPQHF | TGTGCCAGCAGTGTAGGGACAATTAATCAGCCCCAGCATTTT
16 | many | TRBJ1-2 | TRBV18 | NA | CASSPERGSINYGYTF | TGTGCCAGCTCACCTGAGCGAGGGTCAATTAACTATGGCTACACCTTC
14 | many | TRBJ2-7 | TRBV20-1 | NA | CSAVGLPSLYEQYF | TGCAGTGCTGTCGGACTACCTTCCCTTTACGAGCAGTACTTC
13 | NA | TRBJ2-1 | TRBV28 | TRBD1 | CASSQNRGDEQLF | TGTGCCAGCAGTCAGAACAGGGGTGATGAGCAGCTCTTC
15 | many | TRBJ1-1 | TRBV5-1 | TRBD1 | CASSLDPGTGGDAFF | TGCGCCAGCAGCTTGGATCCCGGGACAGGGGGCGACGCTTTCTTT
14 | many | TRBJ2-3 | TRBV12-3/TRBV12-4 | TRBD2 | CASSQRGGVDTQYF | TGTGCCAGCAGTCAGCGGGGGGGAGTGGATACGCAGTATTTT
15 | many | TRBJ2-2 | TRBV15 | NA | CATSRGVVDTGELFF | TGTGCCACCAGCAGAGGAGTGGTGGACACCGGGGAGCTGTTTTTT
13 | many | TRBJ2-7 | TRBV29-1 | NA | CSVVGEFTYEQYF | TGCAGCGTTGTAGGGGAATTCACCTACGAGCAGTACTTC
13 | many | TRBJ1-5 | TRBV12-3/TRBV12-4 | NA | CASSLAGPGPQHF | TGTGCCAGCAGTCTCGCAGGGCCTGGGCCCCAGCATTTT
14 | many | TRBJ2-1 | TRBV5-1 | TRBD1 | CASSPGGAENEQFF | TGCGCCAGCAGCCCAGGGGGCGCGGAGAATGAGCAGTTCTTC